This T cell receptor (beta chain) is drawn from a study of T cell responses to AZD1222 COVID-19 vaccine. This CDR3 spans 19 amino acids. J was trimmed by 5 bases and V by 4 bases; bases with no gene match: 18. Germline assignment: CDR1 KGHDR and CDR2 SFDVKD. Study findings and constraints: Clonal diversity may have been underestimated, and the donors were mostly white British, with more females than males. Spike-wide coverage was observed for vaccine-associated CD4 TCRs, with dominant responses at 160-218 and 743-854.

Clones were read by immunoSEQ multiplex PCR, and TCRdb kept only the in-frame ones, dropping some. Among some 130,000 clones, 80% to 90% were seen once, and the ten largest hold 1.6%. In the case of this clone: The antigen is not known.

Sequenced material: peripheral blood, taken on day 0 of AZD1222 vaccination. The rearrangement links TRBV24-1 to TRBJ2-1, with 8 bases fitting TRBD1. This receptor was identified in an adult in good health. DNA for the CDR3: TGTGCCACCAGTGACTTCGGGACAGGTCTAAAGGATCGGCACAATGAGCAGTTCTTC. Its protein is CATSDFGTGLKDRHNEQFF.